Presented here are 21 T cell receptor beta chains from one specimen sequenced in a study of pediatric ulcerative colitis. Assay used: immunoSEQ multiplex PCR; TCRdb lists only in-frame clones, some missing. The sample has about 64,000 clones, 75% to 85% seen once. The source material was blood. Source of these receptors: a boy younger than 18 with moderate ulcerative colitis.

The rearrangement links TRBV7-9 to TRBJ2-7, with 12 bases that match TRBD2. The J segment lost 2 bases and the V segment lost 4 bases, leaving 3 bases of the junction unmatched. This CDR3 has 15 amino acids. Germline CDR1 and CDR2: SEHNR and FQNEAQ (reference sequence). The CDR3 protein is CASSSWTSGAYEQYF. In DNA form, the CDR3 reads TGTGCCAGCAGCTCCTGGACTAGCGGGGCCTACGAGCAGTACTTC.

The V gene is TRBV19, the J gene TRBJ1-3; 7 bases map to TRBD1. The CDR3 extends over 16 amino acids. Germline V gives CDR1 LNHDA, CDR2 SQIVND (reference sequence). V shed 6 bases and J 0 bases; nucleotides not matched to a gene: 8. CDR3 in DNA: TGTGCCAGTAGCCATCCAGGGGGAAGCTCTGGAAACACCATATATTTT. It is translated as CASSHPGGSSGNTIYF.

This clone came up a few times. The genes are TRBV4-1 and TRBJ1-1; D might be TRBD1 (6 bases). CDR3 length: 17 amino acids. V was shortened by 3 bases and J by 1 base, with 18 bases between the two germline ends. From germline, CDR1 is MGHRA and CDR2 YSYEKL. CDR3 in DNA: TGCGCCAGCAGCCATCCCCCCGGGGGGACACCGAACACTGAAGCTTTCTTT. This translates into CASSHPPGGTPNTEAFF.

The J gene is TRBJ2-3, the V gene TRBV4-2; TRBD2 agrees at 12 bases. CDR1 LGHNA and CDR2 YNFKEQ come from the germline V gene. The V segment lost 4 bases and the J segment 0 bases; nucleotides outside the gene matches: 11. The CDR3 totals 19 residues. CDR3 DNA sequence: TGTGCCAGCAGCCGACCCGAGGGACTAGCGGGCCCTAGCACAGATACGCAGTATTTT. This encodes CASSRPEGLAGPSTDTQYF.

V is TRBV18 and J is TRBJ1-5; tentative D call: TRBD1 (6 bases). Germline CDR1 and CDR2: KGHSH and LQKENI. Trimming left V 2 bases short and J 1 base short, with 9 bases between. CDR3 length: 15 amino acids. CDR3 sequence: CASSPGRGSNQPQHF. CDR3 coding DNA: TGTGCCAGCTCACCAGGTAGGGGGAGCAATCAGCCCCAGCATTTT.

V usage is TRBV5-6 and J usage is TRBJ1-2, with 7 bases identical to TRBD1. The germline CDR1 and CDR2 sequences are SGHDT and YYEEEE. The V and J ends lost 3 bases and 2 bases, in that order; junction bases with no gene match: 13. This CDR3 comprises 17 residues. As DNA, the CDR3 is TGTGCCAGCAGCTACCGGACAGGTCGCCGTGAAAACTATGGCTACACCTTC. It translates to CASSYRTGRRENYGYTF.

The chain recombines TRBV29-1 with TRBJ1-5; D perhaps matches TRBD1 (5 bases). There are 13 residues in the CDR3. Trimming took off 6 bases at V and 3 bases at J, with 12 bases between the two ends. The V gene's germline CDR1 is SQVTM and CDR2 ANQGSEA. CDR3 nucleotides: TGCAGCGTCCGCCTGGGACTCAATCAGCCCCAGCATTTT. Protein sequence: CSVRLGLNQPQHF.

V usage is TRBV7-2 and J usage is TRBJ1-5, with 8 bases matching TRBD1. The CDR3 is 15 amino acids. Germline CDR1 is SGHTA and CDR2 is FQGNSA. Losses at the gene ends were 6 bases for V and 4 bases for J; bases not matched to a gene: 8. The CDR3 region has the DNA TGTGCCAGCAGGCCATTGACAGGGGTGAATCAGCCCCAGCATTTT. Translating gives CASRPLTGVNQPQHF.

This chain connects TRBV11-3 to TRBJ2-7, with TRBD1 identical over 10 bases. This CDR3 region has 15 residues. Trimming removed 5 bases from V and 1 base from J; junction bases left unmatched: 5. Germline loops: CDR1 SGHNT, CDR2 YENEEA. The CDR3 protein is CASSPGTGASYEQYF. The DNA of the CDR3 is TGTGCCAGCAGCCCAGGGACAGGGGCATCCTACGAGCAGTACTTC. The full variable domain, completed using reference TRBV11-3 and TRBJ2-7, is EAGVVQSPRYKIIEKKQPVAFWCNPISGHNTLYWYLQNLGQGPELLIRYENEEAVDDSQLPKDRFSAERLKGVDSTLKIQPAELGDSAVYLCASSPGTGASYEQYFGPGTRLTVT.

The gene calls are TRBV5-1 and TRBJ1-1, with D perhaps matching TRBD1 (5 bases). The CDR3 consists of 11 residues. CDR1 and CDR2 from the germline V gene are SGHRS and YFSETQ. V shed 0 bases and J shed 11 bases, with 8 bases lying between them. CDR3 amino acids: CASSLAGMAFF. CDR3 bases: TGCGCCAGCAGCTTGGCAGGGATGGCTTTCTTT.

The chain combines TRBV2 with TRBJ2-7; D is possibly TRBD2 (6 bases). Trimming left V 7 bases short and J 6 bases short, with 16 bases between. There are 13 residues in the CDR3. Germline V lookup: CDR1 SNHLY, CDR2 FYNNEI. The CDR3 bases are TGTGCCAGCAAGCGGGTAGCCTCTCTCGAGCAGTACTTC. As protein: CASKRVASLEQYF.

The chain recombines TRBV4-2 with TRBJ1-3; 10 bases match TRBD1. The CDR3 extends over 19 amino acids. J was trimmed by 4 bases and V by 6 bases; bases with no gene match: 18. Germline V gene data show CDR1 as LGHNA and CDR2 as YNFKEQ. The CDR3 nucleotides are TGTGCCAGCAGTCAACTACTAGAGCTACGGACAGGGGGAGGAAACACCATATATTTT. This codes for CASSQLLELRTGGGNTIYF.

The rearrangement links TRBV9 to TRBJ1-4; the D gene is possibly TRBD1 (6 bases). Trimming stripped 3 bases from V and 0 bases from J, with 12 bases between. The CDR3 runs 16 residues. Germline CDR1 SGDLS, CDR2 YYNGEE. The DNA for the CDR3 is TGTGCCAGCAGCGACGGACAGATATCAACTAATGAAAAACTGTTTTTT. Amino acid sequence: CASSDGQISTNEKLFF.

The V call is TRBV11-2, the J call TRBJ1-5; TRBD1 is a possible D gene (6 bases). V was cut by 0 bases and J by 0 bases, with 9 bases left in between. This CDR3 region has 16 residues. Germline CDR1 SGHAT, CDR2 FQNNGV. CDR3 in DNA: TGTGCCAGCAGCTTAGAAGGGACACTTAGCAATCAGCCCCAGCATTTT. It codes for CASSLEGTLSNQPQHF.

The rearrangement links TRBV6-5 to TRBJ2-1; the D gene is possibly TRBD2 (5 bases). Germline assignment: CDR1 MNHEY and CDR2 SVGAGI. V was shortened by 8 bases and J by 7 bases, with 18 bases between the two germline ends. The length of the CDR3 is 14 residues. The CDR3 DNA reads as TGTGCCAGCCGGAGGACTTACCTTTCTAATGAGCAGTTCTTC. This encodes CASRRTYLSNEQFF.

This clone appeared a few times. The chain has TRBV7-2 and TRBJ1-1, with D uncertain. The CDR3 covers 12 residues. From germline, CDR1 is SGHTA and CDR2 FQGNSA. V was trimmed by 6 bases and J by 4 bases, leaving 9 bases between them. In DNA form, the CDR3 reads TGTGCCAGCAGATTCGAAGCCACTGAAGCTTTCTTT. Protein: CASRFEATEAFF.

The chain employs TRBV5-5 and TRBJ2-5; D gene uncertain. The V and J ends lost 0 bases and 1 base respectively, with 4 bases between them. Germline-derived CDR1 and CDR2 are SGHKS and YYEKEE (reference sequence). CDR3 size: 13 residues. The DNA for the CDR3 is TGTGCCAGCAGCTTGGACACCCAAGAGACCCAGTACTTC. Residues: CASSLDTQETQYF.

The V gene is TRBV9, the J gene TRBJ2-3; possibly TRBD2 for D (5 bases). CDR1 is SGDLS, CDR2 YYNGEE, per germline. V was trimmed by 0 bases and J by 5 bases, leaving 10 bases between them. CDR3 length equals 14 residues. This CDR3 is CASSVAGSLDTQYF. CDR3 in DNA: TGTGCCAGCAGCGTAGCGGGAAGTCTAGATACGCAGTATTTT.

The table lists this clone with a few counts. V and J are TRBV7-9 and TRBJ2-1, with D possibly called TRBD1 or TRBD2 (6 bases each). CDR1 is SEHNR and CDR2 is FQNEAQ in the germline V gene (reference sequence). The CDR3 loop spans 17 amino acids. Trimming left V 5 bases short and J 1 base short, with 18 bases between. The CDR3 DNA sequence: TGTGCCAGCAGCCCGGGGGCAGGGCTCGGTTCCTACAATGAGCAGTTCTTC. Translation: CASSPGAGLGSYNEQFF.

This chain links TRBV19 with TRBJ2-7, with 7 bases aligning to TRBD2. The CDR3 runs to 15 residues. The J segment lost 4 bases and the V segment lost 1 base, leaving 7 bases of the junction unmatched. Germline V lookup: CDR1 LNHDA, CDR2 SQIVND (reference sequence). The CDR3 coding sequence is TGTGCCAGTAGTATAGGGTTCGGGACTAAATACGAGCAGTACTTC. This translates into CASSIGFGTKYEQYF.

V and J are TRBV11-1 and TRBJ2-7; either TRBD1 or TRBD2 may fit D (5 bases each). In germline, CDR1 is SGHAT, CDR2 FQDESV (reference sequence). V lost 4 bases and J lost 4, with 20 bases in between. This CDR3 spans 16 amino acids. The CDR3 coding sequence is TGTGCCAGCAGCTCGGGACCATTATACGGGTCTTACGAGCAGTACTTC. This translates into CASSSGPLYGSYEQYF.